Sequencing of this TCR beta chain was carried out in a study of technical replicates of blood from a handful of donors. The germline CDR1 and CDR2 sequences are MNHNS and SASEGT. CDR3 length: 15 residues. Trimming cost V 2 bases and J 8 bases, with 18 bases left between them. This clone was seen only a few times. The data were produced by immunoSEQ multiplex PCR, yet TCRdb's version contains in-frame clones alone and is incomplete. The table lists over 70,000 clones, roughly 92% of them singletons. This receptor was obtained from a human donor in good health. Sequencing input: T cells isolated from PBMCs. The rearrangement links TRBV6-1 to TRBJ1-2, with D perhaps matching TRBD1 (5 bases). CDR3 loop: CASSETLGGGWGYTF. The CDR3 region has the DNA TGTGCCAGCAGTGAAACCCTGGGGGGAGGTTGGGGCTACACCTTC.